This T cell receptor beta chain was documented in a study of control samples from healthy donors and cancer patients. The CDR3 spans 15 residues. TCRdb keeps only in-frame clones here, not all; method: immunoSEQ multiplex PCR. The sample holds under 150,000 clones, 89% seen once. The rearrangement uses TRBV12-2 and TRBJ1-6. TRBV12-2 is reported as a pseudogene. Sequencing was done on a sample of blood. The receptor was derived from a man aged 25 to 40 in good health. The CDR3 DNA reads TGTGCAAGTCGCTTAGATTGGGGTGTAAGTTCACCCCTCCACTTT. Residues: CASRLDWGVSSPLHF.